A selection of T cell receptor beta chains follows, all from one sample in a study of CD8 T cells in Susac syndrome. TCRdb passed the immunoSEQ multiplex PCR reads through MiXCR, listing each CDR3 protein once. The sample yields 150,000 to 200,000 distinct CDR3 sequences, roughly 95% seen once. Sequencing was carried out using CD4+ T cells from PBMCs. These receptors all stem from a human donor with multiple sclerosis. Each CDR3 is given with its conserved first and last residue. D genes are given only for firm matches. Expanded clones are given a class, and other clones once, few, many or no size at all.

clone size,D gene,J gene,V gene,CDR3 protein,CDR3 DNA
-,-,TRBJ2-2,TRBV29-1,CSAAKGSNTGELFF,TGCAGCGCGGCAAAGGGATCAAACACCGGGGAGCTGTTTTTT
-,-,TRBJ2-1,TRBV15,CATSRDNARYNEQFF,TGTGCCACCAGCAGAGATAACGCTAGGTACAATGAGCAGTTCTTC
-,-,TRBJ2-7,TRBV28,CASVGLDDEQYF,TGTGCCAGTGTGGGCTTGGACGACGAGCAGTACTTC
-,-,TRBJ2-1,TRBV28,CASSYQGRTYNEQFF,TGTGCCAGCAGTTATCAGGGGAGGACCTACAATGAGCAGTTCTTC
-,-,TRBJ1-1,TRBV9,CASSSGREGTEAFF,TGTGCCAGCAGCTCGGGGAGGGAAGGGACTGAAGCTTTCTTT
-,TRBD1,TRBJ1-1,TRBV19,CASRRGQWNTEAFF,TGTGCCAGTAGGCGGGGACAGTGGAACACTGAAGCTTTCTTT
-,-,TRBJ2-7,TRBV5-1,CASSLESAEQYF,TGCGCCAGCAGCTTGGAGTCCGCCGAGCAGTACTTC
-,-,TRBJ2-7,TRBV20-1,CSARERGPAGEQYF,TGCAGTGCTAGGGAGAGGGGCCCCGCCGGGGAGCAGTACTTC
-,-,TRBJ1-2,TRBV20-1,CSAARPGFILGGYTF,TGCAGTGCCGCTCGGCCAGGGTTCATCCTGGGGGGCTACACCTTC
-,-,TRBJ2-3,TRBV11-2,CASTQQPGRADTQYF,TGTGCCAGCACCCAACAGCCGGGAAGGGCAGATACGCAGTATTTT
-,TRBD1,TRBJ2-1,TRBV6-5,CASSYSGTGRNEQFF,TGTGCCAGCAGTTACTCCGGGACAGGGCGCAATGAGCAGTTCTTC
-,TRBD1,TRBJ1-1,TRBV30,CARQGYTEAFF,TGTGCCCGACAGGGGTACACTGAAGCTTTCTTT
once,TRBD2,TRBJ2-5,TRBV29-1,CSVPSTSGSSETQYF,TGCAGCGTTCCCTCGACTAGCGGGAGTTCAGAGACCCAGTACTTC
-,-,TRBJ1-1,TRBV6-1,CASITTGMDTEAFF,TGTGCCAGCATTACGACTGGTATGGACACTGAAGCTTTCTTT
-,-,TRBJ1-5,TRBV4-2,CASSQDRWGNQPQHF,TGTGCCAGCAGCCAAGACCGGTGGGGGAATCAGCCCCAGCATTTT
once,-,TRBJ2-1,TRBV19,CASSFPEGTSSYNEQFF,TGTGCCAGTAGCTTCCCGGAGGGGACTTCTTCCTACAATGAGCAGTTCTTC
-,-,TRBJ1-5,TRBV18,CASSPPSGASNQPQHF,TGTGCCAGCTCACCACCCTCGGGGGCTAGCAATCAGCCCCAGCATTTT
once,TRBD1,TRBJ1-2,TRBV7-8,CASSLARTGLYGYTF,TGTGCCAGCAGCTTAGCGCGGACAGGGCTATATGGCTACACCTTC
-,-,TRBJ1-3,TRBV12-3/TRBV12-4,CASSLRRLRGNTIYF,TGTGCCAGCAGTCTCAGAAGGCTTAGAGGAAACACCATATATTTT
-,TRBD2,TRBJ2-2,TRBV5-1,CASSLARTSGISGELFF,TGCGCCAGCAGCTTGGCCAGGACTAGCGGGATCTCCGGGGAGCTGTTTTTT
-,-,TRBJ1-1,TRBV4-2,CASSRQTDTEAFF,TGTGCCAGCAGCCGCCAGACAGACACTGAAGCTTTCTTT
once,-,TRBJ2-5,TRBV5-6,CASRGLGTAQETQYF,TGTGCCAGCAGAGGCCTTGGGACGGCCCAAGAGACCCAGTACTTC
-,-,TRBJ2-7,TRBV29-1,CSVEGSGAGHYEQYF,TGCAGCGTTGAAGGGAGTGGGGCGGGGCACTACGAGCAGTACTTC
-,-,TRBJ2-1,TRBV5-6,CASSSDLVSSYNEQFF,TGTGCCAGCAGCTCCGACTTGGTGAGCTCCTACAATGAGCAGTTCTTC
-,-,TRBJ1-3,TRBV2,CASSYTTGSGNTIYF,TGTGCCAGCAGCTACACCACAGGGTCTGGAAACACCATATATTTT
-,-,TRBJ2-7,TRBV15,CATSRDLAGSVEQYF,TGTGCCACCAGCAGAGATCTGGCGGGCAGCGTCGAGCAGTACTTC
-,-,TRBJ2-1,TRBV18,CASSPRKGYNEQFF,TGTGCCAGCTCACCACGGAAGGGATACAATGAGCAGTTCTTC
-,-,TRBJ1-2,TRBV6-5,CASSYDSANYGYTF,TGTGCCAGCAGTTATGACAGCGCTAACTATGGCTACACCTTC
-,-,TRBJ1-2,TRBV6-5,CASSYGQALGGGYTF,TGTGCCAGCAGTTACGGGCAGGCCTTAGGGGGAGGCTACACCTTC
-,TRBD1,TRBJ1-4,TRBV11-2,CASSLGAGGFEKLFF,TGTGCCAGCAGCTTAGGGGCAGGGGGCTTTGAAAAACTGTTTTTT
-,TRBD1,TRBJ1-2,TRBV7-2,CASSLTGSPYTF,TGTGCCAGCAGCTTGACAGGGTCCCCATACACCTTC
-,TRBD2,TRBJ2-2,TRBV6-2/TRBV6-3,CASSYTLAGYTGELFF,TGTGCCAGCAGTTACACACTAGCGGGATACACCGGGGAGCTGTTTTTT
-,TRBD1,TRBJ2-5,TRBV5-1,CASRGGGTGIGETQYF,TGCGCCAGCAGAGGTGGCGGGACAGGGATCGGGGAGACCCAGTACTTC
-,-,TRBJ2-7,TRBV6-2/TRBV6-3,CASTGSAYEQYF,TGTGCCAGCACAGGGTCGGCCTACGAGCAGTACTTC
once,-,TRBJ2-7,TRBV28,CASSPGTSNPYEQYF,TGTGCCAGCAGCCCCGGGACTTCAAATCCCTACGAGCAGTACTTC
-,-,TRBJ1-1,TRBV3-1,CASSYRASSTEAFF,TGTGCCAGCAGCTACCGGGCCTCGTCCACTGAAGCTTTCTTT
-,-,TRBJ1-2,TRBV19,CASDSMDTSYGYTF,TGTGCCAGCGACTCGATGGATACTTCGTATGGCTACACCTTC
-,-,TRBJ1-5,TRBV6-2/TRBV6-3,CASSYGRADQPQHF,TGTGCCAGCAGTTACGGCAGGGCGGATCAGCCCCAGCATTTT
-,TRBD1,TRBJ2-2,TRBV28,CASSLLQGAGELFF,TGTGCCAGCAGCCTTCTACAGGGGGCCGGGGAGCTGTTTTTT
-,-,TRBJ1-1,TRBV25-1,CASGGDRNTEAFF,TGTGCCAGCGGGGGCGATAGGAACACTGAAGCTTTCTTT
-,-,TRBJ1-1,TRBV6-5,CASSYSTSLNTEAFF,TGTGCCAGCAGTTACTCCACGTCATTGAACACTGAAGCTTTCTTT
-,TRBD1,TRBJ2-7,TRBV5-1,CASSVTTGGHEQYF,TGCGCCAGCAGCGTAACAACAGGGGGCCACGAGCAGTACTTC